The 6 T cell receptor beta chains below all came from one sample that was sequenced in a study of blood T cell repertoires in COVID-19. The method was immunoSEQ multiplex PCR; TCRdb's version includes in-frame clones alone and lacks a portion of them. The sample has around 70,000 clones; nearly 80% are singletons. Input material: peripheral blood. Receptor source: a human donor in a cohort sampled during active COVID-19.

This clone was counted a single time. The V call is TRBV14, the J call TRBJ1-2; 12 nucleotides match TRBD1. The V and J ends lost 1 base and 8 bases, in that order; junction bases with no gene match: 14. This CDR3 region has 18 residues. CDR1 is SGHDN, CDR2 FVKESK, per germline. CDR3 amino acids: CASSQVTGQGALRSGYTF. CDR3 nucleotide sequence: TGTGCCAGCAGCCAAGTAACGGGACAGGGGGCTTTAAGGTCAGGCTACACCTTC.

This clone was seen once. The rearrangement joins TRBV15 to TRBJ2-1; TRBD2 agrees at 8 bases. CDR3 length: 16 residues. Germline V lookup: CDR1 LNHNV, CDR2 YYDKDF (reference sequence). Trimming removed 3 bases from V and 3 bases from J; junction bases left unmatched: 7. CDR3 nucleotides: TGTGCCACCAGCAGGTTAAGCGGGAGTGACTACAATGAGCAGTTCTTC. Its translation is CATSRLSGSDYNEQFF.

The rearrangement uses TRBV13 and TRBJ1-2, with TRBD1 as a possible D gene (6 bases). Trimming removed 1 base at V and 4 bases at J, with 19 bases between. Germline V lookup: CDR1 PRHDT, CDR2 FYEKMQ (reference sequence). The CDR3 contains 17 residues. The DNA of the CDR3 is TGTGCCAGCAGCTTAGAGGGCACGGGGGGGGCACGCTATGGCTACACCTTC. Protein product: CASSLEGTGGARYGYTF.

The chain has TRBV19 and TRBJ2-1; 9 nucleotides line up with TRBD2. Per germline, CDR1 LNHDA and CDR2 SQIVND (reference sequence). Trimming cost V 9 bases and J 1 base; bases outside gene matches: 10. The CDR3 covers 16 residues. In DNA form, the CDR3 reads TGTGCCAGCAAGCGGGGTAGCGGGGGTTCCTACAATGAGCAGTTCTTC. Its translation: CASKRGSGGSYNEQFF.

This chain joins TRBV6-5 and TRBJ2-7, with D possibly matching TRBD2 (6 bases). Germline V gene data show CDR1 as MNHEY and CDR2 as SVGAGI. CDR3 length: 15 amino acids. Trimming shortened V by 6 bases and J by 6 bases, and 21 bases separated the two germline ends. CDR3 region: CASREGRQRPGEQYV. CDR3 in DNA: TGTGCCAGCAGGGAGGGACGCCAACGCCCGGGCGAGCAGTACGTC.

The table lists this clone with a count of one. The chain links TRBV25-1 to TRBJ1-1, with D hard to call. The germline V gene has CDR1 MGHDK and CDR2 SYGVNS. The V gene lost 3 bases and the J gene lost 1 base, with 12 bases spanning the gap. The CDR3 is 15 amino acids. This chain's CDR3 is CASSDPIRGNTEAFF. CDR3 nucleotides: TGTGCCAGCAGTGATCCTATCCGGGGGAACACTGAAGCTTTCTTT.